The 4 T cell receptor beta chains listed next were all sequenced from one sample in a study of CD8 T cells in ankylosing spondylitis. Study results and limitations: Ankylosing spondylitis blood appeared to carry a characteristic TCR beta motif of 7 or 8 highly homologous variants.

These receptors have no identified antigens. TCRdb fed the 5' RACE reads into MiXCR, producing one record per CDR3 protein. This sample has a few hundred thousand distinct CDR3 sequences; approximately 16% occur once, and the top ten carry more than 40%. Sequenced input: blood, either unsorted or a sorted T cell fraction (not recorded which). Source of these receptors: a male donor with ankylosing spondylitis.

The genes are TRBV9 and TRBJ2-3; D gene uncertain. Trimming cost V 0 bases and J 0 bases, with 8 bases left between them. Germline V gene lookup returns CDR1 SGDLS and CDR2 YYNGEE. The length of the CDR3 is 15 residues. CDR3 region: CASSVGSSSTDTQYF. DNA of the CDR3: TGTGCCAGCAGCGTAGGGTCTAGTAGCACAGATACGCAGTATTTT.

This clonotype was detected a few times. The CDR3 loop reads CASSEWVQTYEQYF. DNA of the CDR3: TGTGCCAGCAGTGAATGGGTTCAGACCTACGAGCAGTACTTC. This chain connects TRBV2 to TRBJ2-7; D not resolved. The CDR3 covers 14 residues. Germline V lookup: CDR1 SNHLY, CDR2 FYNNEI. Between the trimmed V and J ends, which lost 2 bases and 2 bases, there was a span of 10 bases.

The chain employs TRBV7-6 and TRBJ2-7; D is perhaps TRBD2 (6 bases). CDR1 is SGHVS and CDR2 is FNYEAQ in the germline V gene. V dropped 5 bases and J dropped 4 bases, with 15 bases sitting between them. The CDR3 length is 14 residues. The CDR3 bases are TGTGCCAGCAGCCCCGGGCCTAGCGAGTACGAGCAGTACTTC. Its translation: CASSPGPSEYEQYF.

The CDR3 nucleotides read TGCAGCGTTGAAGAAGACGTTGGCGCCTACAATGAGCAGTTCTTC. Amino acid sequence: CSVEEDVGAYNEQFF. This rearrangement joins TRBV29-1 to TRBJ2-1; D is unresolved. The CDR3 spans 15 residues. V was trimmed by 0 bases and J by 2 bases, leaving 11 bases between them. Germline-derived CDR1 and CDR2 are SQVTM and ANQGSEA.